This entry lists 12 T cell receptor beta chains sequenced from one sample in a study of regulatory dendritic cells for organ transplantation. These TCRs are of unknown antigen specificity. Using immunoSEQ multiplex PCR, the repertoire was profiled, and TCRdb retains in-frame clones only, with some absent. In the table there are about 5,400 clones, around 74% of which are singletons. Sorted T cells were CFSE-labeled and cultured roughly five days with allogeneic regulatory or mature dendritic cells at 1:10. Sequencing was carried out using memory CD8+ T cells from blood cultured with regulatory dendritic cells. Subset: CD45RO+ memory T cells. These receptors were obtained from a human donor in good health.

This chain uses TRBV19 with TRBJ2-2, with D possibly matching TRBD2 (6 bases). This CDR3 region has 14 residues. Trimming took 1 base from V and 8 from J, leaving 11 bases between them. Germline V gene lookup returns CDR1 LNHDA and CDR2 SQIVND (reference sequence). The CDR3 reads CASSIVLGGGELFF. In DNA, the CDR3 is TGTGCCAGTAGTATAGTTCTCGGAGGGGGGGAGCTGTTTTTT.

Concerning this clone: One end of the junction is discordant with germline, which a read error may explain. This CDR3 reads CASSHLSTGDNEQFF. DNA for the CDR3: TGCGCCAGCAGCCACCTCTCGACAGGGGACAATGAGCAGTTCTTC. V and J are TRBV7-9 and TRBJ2-1; 8 nucleotides match TRBD1. This CDR3 has 15 residues. Germline assignment: CDR1 SEHNR and CDR2 FQNEAQ (reference sequence).

V is TRBV27 and J is TRBJ2-1; D remains unclear. The CDR3 loop spans 12 amino acids. Germline CDR1 and CDR2: MNHEY and SMNVEV (reference sequence). The V and J ends lost 5 bases and 3 bases respectively, with 5 bases between them. CDR3 sequence (DNA): TGTGCCAGCAGTGGTGACTACAATGAGCAGTTCTTC. Its translation: CASSGDYNEQFF.

The chain is built from TRBV6-5 and TRBJ2-7; 7 nucleotides match TRBD2. The junction had 4 bases not matched to a gene; V was cut back by 5 bases and J by 3 bases. This CDR3 contains 13 residues. Germline V gene sequence: CDR1 MNHEY, CDR2 SVGAGI. The CDR3: CASSPSGIYEQYF. The CDR3 DNA follows: TGTGCCAGCAGTCCCAGCGGGATCTACGAGCAGTACTTC.

V gene TRBV28 combines with J gene TRBJ2-7; 8 nucleotides align to TRBD2. CDR3 length: 15 residues. Germline CDR1 reads MDHEN; CDR2 reads SYDVKM. The J segment lost 2 bases and the V segment lost 9 bases, leaving 12 bases of the junction unmatched. CDR3 loop: CASSGTRDSTYEQYF. Written as DNA, the CDR3 is TGTGCCAGTTCCGGGACTAGAGACTCAACCTACGAGCAGTACTTC.

V is TRBV28 and J is TRBJ1-5; D is uncertain. The germline V gene has CDR1 MDHEN and CDR2 SYDVKM. V lost 6 bases to trimming and J lost 4 bases, with 16 bases between them. CDR3 length: 15 amino acids. CDR3 sequence reads: CASRKGPFRNQPQHF. As DNA, the CDR3 is TGTGCCAGCAGGAAAGGACCGTTTCGAAATCAGCCCCAGCATTTT.

This chain joins TRBV6-4 and TRBJ2-1; 11 positions agree with TRBD1. The CDR3 is 14 amino acids. In germline, CDR1 is MRHNA, CDR2 SNTAGT. V lost 5 bases to trimming and J lost 8 bases; unmatched junction nucleotides: 5. The CDR3 sequence: CASSFGQGADEQFF. The CDR3 nucleotides are TGTGCCAGCAGTTTTGGACAGGGGGCCGATGAGCAGTTCTTC.

CDR3 sequence reads: CASSSTRDRGVYEQYF. The CDR3, as DNA: TGTGCCAGCAGCTCGACCCGGGACAGGGGCGTCTACGAGCAGTACTTC. This sequence joins TRBV5-6 and TRBJ2-7, with 10 nucleotides matching TRBD1. Germline CDR1 reads SGHDT; CDR2 reads YYEEEE. This CDR3 is 16 amino acids long. Losses at the gene ends were 3 bases for V and 3 bases for J; bases not matched to a gene: 9. Full variable domain (rest looked up from reference TRBV5-6 and TRBJ2-7): DAGVTQSPTHLIKTRGQQVTLRCSPKSGHDTVSWYQQALGQGPQFIFQYYEEEERQRGNFPDRFSGHQFPNYSSELNVNALLLGDSALYLCASSSTRDRGVYEQYFGPGTRLTVT.

This chain uses TRBV30 with TRBJ2-1; 11 nucleotides line up with TRBD2. This CDR3 has 16 amino acids. Germline-derived CDR1 and CDR2 are GTSNPN and SVGIG (reference sequence). V gave up 2 bases and J gave up 2 bases; unmatched junction bases: 5. This CDR3 reads CAWSTRTSGPYNEQFF. For the CDR3, the DNA is TGTGCCTGGAGTACCCGGACTAGCGGGCCCTACAATGAGCAGTTCTTC.

The chain couples TRBV6-4 to TRBJ1-2; D is undetermined. CDR3 length: 17 amino acids. Trimming took 7 bases from V and 8 from J, leaving 29 bases between them. Germline CDR1 is MRHNA and CDR2 is SNTAGT. This CDR3 reads CASILTRVAQLIRGYTF. CDR3 sequence (DNA): TGTGCCAGCATTCTAACAAGGGTGGCACAGTTAATAAGAGGCTACACCTTC.

This clone was seen a few times. This chain links TRBV15 with TRBJ1-4; unclear D gene. V shed 3 bases and J shed 0 bases, with 2 bases lying between them. This CDR3 comprises 13 residues. CDR1 is LNHNV, CDR2 YYDKDF, per germline (reference sequence). For the CDR3, the DNA is TGTGCCACCAGCAGGACAACTAATGAAAAACTGTTTTTT. Protein sequence: CATSRTTNEKLFF. The full variable domain, completed using reference TRBV15 and TRBJ1-4, is DAMVIQNPRYQVTQFGKPVTLSCSQTLNHNVMYWYQQKSSQAPKLLFHYYDKDFNNEADTPDNFQSRRPNTSFCFLDIRSPGLGDTAMYLCATSRTTNEKLFFGSGTQLSVL.

The gene calls are TRBV7-9 and TRBJ1-2; a weak D match, TRBD1 (5 bases). Trimming took 5 bases from V and 2 from J, leaving 9 bases between them. Germline CDR1 SEHNR, CDR2 FQNEAQ (reference sequence). The CDR3 sequence is 13 residues long. The CDR3 coding sequence is TGTGCCAGCAGCGGGGCGTTGAACTATGGCTACACCTTC. Its protein is CASSGALNYGYTF.